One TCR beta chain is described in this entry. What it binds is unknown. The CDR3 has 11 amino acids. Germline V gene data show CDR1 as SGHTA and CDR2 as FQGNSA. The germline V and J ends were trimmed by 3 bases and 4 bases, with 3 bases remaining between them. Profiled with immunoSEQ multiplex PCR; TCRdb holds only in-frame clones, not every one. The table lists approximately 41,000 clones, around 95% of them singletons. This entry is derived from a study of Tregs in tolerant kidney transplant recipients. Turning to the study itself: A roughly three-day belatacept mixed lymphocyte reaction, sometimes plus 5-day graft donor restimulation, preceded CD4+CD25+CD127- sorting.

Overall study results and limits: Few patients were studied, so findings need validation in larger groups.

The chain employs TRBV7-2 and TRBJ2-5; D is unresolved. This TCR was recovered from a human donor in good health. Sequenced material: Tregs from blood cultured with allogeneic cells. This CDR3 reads CASSFGETQYF. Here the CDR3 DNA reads TGTGCCAGCAGCTTTGGAGAGACCCAGTACTTC.